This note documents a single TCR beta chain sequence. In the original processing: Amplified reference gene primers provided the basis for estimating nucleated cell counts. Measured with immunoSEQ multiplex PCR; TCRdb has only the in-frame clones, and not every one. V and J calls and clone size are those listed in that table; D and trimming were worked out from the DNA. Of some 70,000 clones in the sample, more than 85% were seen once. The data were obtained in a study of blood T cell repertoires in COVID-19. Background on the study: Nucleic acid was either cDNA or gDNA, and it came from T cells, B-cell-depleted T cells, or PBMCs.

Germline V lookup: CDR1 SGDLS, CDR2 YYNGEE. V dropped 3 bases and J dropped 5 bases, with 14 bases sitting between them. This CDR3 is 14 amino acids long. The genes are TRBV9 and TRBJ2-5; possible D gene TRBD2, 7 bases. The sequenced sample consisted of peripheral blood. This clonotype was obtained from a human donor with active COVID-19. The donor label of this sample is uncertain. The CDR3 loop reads CASSEQGGLETQYF. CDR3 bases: TGTGCCAGCAGCGAACAGGGAGGGTTGGAGACCCAGTACTTC. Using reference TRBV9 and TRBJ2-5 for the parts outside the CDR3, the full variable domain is DSGVTQTPKHLITATGQRVTLRCSPRSGDLSVYWYQQSLDQGLQFLIQYYNGEERAKGNILERFSAQQFPDLHSELNLSSLELGDSALYFCASSEQGGLETQYFGPGTRLLVL.